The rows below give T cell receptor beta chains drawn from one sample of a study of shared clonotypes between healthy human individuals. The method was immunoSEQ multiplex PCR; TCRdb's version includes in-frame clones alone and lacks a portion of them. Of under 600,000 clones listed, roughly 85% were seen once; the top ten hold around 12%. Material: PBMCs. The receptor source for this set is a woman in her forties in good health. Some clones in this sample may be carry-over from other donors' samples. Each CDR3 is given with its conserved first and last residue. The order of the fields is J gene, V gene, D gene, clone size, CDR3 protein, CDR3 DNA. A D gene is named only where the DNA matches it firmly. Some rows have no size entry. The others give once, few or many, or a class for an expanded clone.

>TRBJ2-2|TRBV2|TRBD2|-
CASSTGLVGAGTGELFF
TGTGCCAGCAGTACCGGACTAGTTGGGGCCGGAACCGGGGAGCTGTTTTTT
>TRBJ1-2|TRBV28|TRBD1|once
CASSDTGGWGYTF
TGTGCCAGCAGTGACACAGGGGGTTGGGGCTACACCTTC
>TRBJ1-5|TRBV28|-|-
CASSLKTVYSNQPQHF
TGTGCCAGCAGTCTAAAGACAGTGTATAGCAATCAGCCCCAGCATTTT
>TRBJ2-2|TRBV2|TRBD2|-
CASSEAGLAGANTGELFF
TGTGCCAGCAGTGAGGCCGGACTAGCGGGGGCGAACACCGGGGAGCTGTTTTTT
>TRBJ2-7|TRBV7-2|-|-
CASSSGTYEQYF
TGTGCCAGCAGCTCCGGGACCTACGAGCAGTACTTC
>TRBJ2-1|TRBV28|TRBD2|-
CASNMPGLPSSYNEQFF
TGTGCCAGCAATATGCCGGGACTACCAAGCTCCTACAATGAGCAGTTCTTC
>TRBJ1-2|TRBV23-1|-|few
CASSQSSREKGYTF
TGCGCCAGCAGTCAATCGTCCAGGGAGAAGGGCTACACCTTC
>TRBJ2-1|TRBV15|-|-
CATSRGIARDNEQFF
TGTGCCACCAGCAGGGGAATAGCTAGAGACAATGAGCAGTTCTTC
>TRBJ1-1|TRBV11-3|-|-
CASSLDQGFGTEAFF
TGTGCCAGCAGCTTAGATCAGGGGTTCGGCACTGAAGCTTTCTTT
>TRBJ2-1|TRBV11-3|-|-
CASSLAPSSYNEQFF
TGTGCCAGCAGCTTAGCCCCGAGCTCCTACAATGAGCAGTTCTTC
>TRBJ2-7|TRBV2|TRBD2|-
CASTEGLAGNTYEQYF
TGTGCCAGCACCGAGGGACTAGCGGGAAACACCTACGAGCAGTACTTC
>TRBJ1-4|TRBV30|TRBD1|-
CACRTGVAEKLFF
TGTGCCTGCCGTACAGGGGTAGCAGAAAAACTGTTTTTT
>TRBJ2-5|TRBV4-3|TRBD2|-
CASSRGTSGGQETQYF
TGCGCCAGCAGCCGAGGGACTAGCGGAGGCCAAGAGACCCAGTACTTC
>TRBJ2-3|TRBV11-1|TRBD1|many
CASSLTGQETDTQYF
TGTGCCAGCAGCTTAACTGGACAGGAGACAGATACGCAGTATTTT
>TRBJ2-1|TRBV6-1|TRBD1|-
CASSQGAPYNEQFF
TGTGCCAGCAGTCAGGGGGCCCCCTACAATGAGCAGTTCTTC
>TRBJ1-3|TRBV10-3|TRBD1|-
CAISEDRGLSGNTIYF
TGTGCCATCAGTGAAGACAGGGGGCTTTCTGGAAACACCATATATTTT
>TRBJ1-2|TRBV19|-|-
CASSEGLSPDYGYTF
TGTGCCAGCTCCGAGGGACTTTCTCCTGACTATGGCTACACCTTC
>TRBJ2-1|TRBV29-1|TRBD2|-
CSVARTSGSYEQFF
TGCAGCGTTGCCAGGACTAGCGGGAGTTATGAGCAGTTCTTC
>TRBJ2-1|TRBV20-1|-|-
CSARDRLVLIF
TGCAGTGCTAGAGATCGACTAGTGCTGATCTTC
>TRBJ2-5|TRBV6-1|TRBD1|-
CASSEGLTGGLETQYF
TGTGCCAGCAGTGAAGGGCTGACAGGGGGCTTGGAGACCCAGTACTTC
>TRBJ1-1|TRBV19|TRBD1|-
CASSDRGLNTEAFF
TGTGCCAGTAGTGACAGGGGGCTGAACACTGAAGCTTTCTTT
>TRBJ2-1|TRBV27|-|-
CASSLSRDLYNEQFF
TGTGCCAGCAGTTTATCCCGGGACTTGTACAATGAGCAGTTCTTC
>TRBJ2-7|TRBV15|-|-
CATSTATRLNEQYF
TGTGCCACCAGCACTGCGACTAGGTTGAACGAGCAGTACTTC
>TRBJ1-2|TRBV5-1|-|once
CASSLVGPGGYTF
TGCGCCAGCAGCCTCGTGGGGCCAGGAGGCTACACCTTC
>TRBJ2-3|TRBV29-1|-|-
CSVTDTQYF
TGCAGCGTGACAGATACGCAGTATTTT
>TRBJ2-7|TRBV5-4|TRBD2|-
CASSLQLAGAHEQYF
TGTGCCAGCAGCTTGCAGCTAGCGGGAGCTCACGAGCAGTACTTC
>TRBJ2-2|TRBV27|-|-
CASSLWGPPNTGELFF
TGTGCCAGCAGTTTATGGGGACCTCCGAACACCGGGGAGCTGTTTTTT
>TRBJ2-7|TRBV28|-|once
CASIGQLPYEQYF
TGTGCCAGCATTGGGCAGCTGCCCTACGAGCAGTACTTC
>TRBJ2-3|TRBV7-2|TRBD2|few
CASSSFLSGRFRTDTQYF
TGTGCCAGCAGCTCCTTCCTTAGCGGGAGGTTTAGGACAGATACGCAGTATTTT
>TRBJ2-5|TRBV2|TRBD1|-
CASTRGDRGKGETQYF
TGTGCCAGCACAAGGGGAGACAGGGGAAAGGGAGAGACCCAGTACTTC
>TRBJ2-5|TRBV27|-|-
CASSLLGEETQYF
TGTGCCAGCAGTTTATTGGGTGAAGAGACCCAGTACTTC
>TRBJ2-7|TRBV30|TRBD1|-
CAWSPGTGATEQYF
TGTGCCTGGTCCCCCGGGACAGGGGCCACCGAGCAGTACTTC
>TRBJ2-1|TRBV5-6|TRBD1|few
CASSSATGGLSNEQFF
TGTGCCAGCAGCTCGGCGACAGGGGGACTGTCCAATGAGCAGTTCTTC
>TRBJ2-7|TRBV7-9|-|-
CASSRTGTLYEQYF
TGTGCCAGCAGCCGAACCGGGACTCTGTACGAGCAGTACTTC
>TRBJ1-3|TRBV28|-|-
CASSRVNTIYF
TGTGCCAGCAGCCGAGTGAACACCATATATTTT
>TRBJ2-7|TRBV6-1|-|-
CASSEAPTMVYEQYF
TGTGCCAGCAGTGAAGCTCCGACTATGGTCTACGAGCAGTACTTC
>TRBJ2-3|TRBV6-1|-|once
CASSQTSVYTQYF
TGTGCCAGCAGCCAGACTAGTGTTTATACGCAGTATTTT
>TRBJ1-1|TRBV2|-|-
CASSVSREIEAFF
TGTGCCAGCAGTGTGAGTAGGGAGATTGAAGCTTTCTTT
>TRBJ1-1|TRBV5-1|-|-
CASSLMGQAGTEAFF
TGCGCCAGCAGCTTGATGGGTCAGGCCGGCACTGAAGCTTTCTTT
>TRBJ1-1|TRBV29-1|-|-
CSVATGAWTEAFF
TGCAGCGTTGCAACGGGGGCTTGGACTGAAGCTTTCTTT
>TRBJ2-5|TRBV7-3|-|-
CASSPGQQETQYF
TGTGCCAGCAGCCCCGGACAACAAGAGACCCAGTACTTC
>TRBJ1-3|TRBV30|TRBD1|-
CAWSVGQVSGNTIYF
TGTGCCTGGAGTGTAGGACAGGTCTCTGGAAACACCATATATTTT
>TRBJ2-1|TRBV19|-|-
CASSIAGYLGYNEQFF
TGTGCCAGTAGTATTGCGGGGTATCTAGGCTACAATGAGCAGTTCTTC